This T cell receptor (beta chain) was sequenced in a study of T cells in tuberculosis. The overall study: T cells were selected with CD1B tetramers loaded with glucose monomycolate. Blood was taken before or within 7 days of anti-tuberculosis therapy.

Germline V gene lookup returns CDR1 SGDLS and CDR2 YYNGEE. CDR3 length equals 14 residues. V lost 0 bases and J lost 3, with 10 bases in between. General observations from the study: The TCR-beta difference was not significant; alpha differences partly reflected length.

Regarding time point: new active TB diagnosis, blood taken before or within 7 days of starting treatment. In this sample, this clone turned up once. Antigen: not known. The method was immunoSEQ multiplex PCR; TCRdb's version includes in-frame clones alone and lacks a portion of them. The data contain approximately 46,000 clones, about 95% of them singletons. The chain links TRBV9 to TRBJ2-7; D is undetermined. The sample consisted of PBMCs, taken at tuberculosis diagnosis. The sequence derives from an adult with tuberculosis. The CDR3 reads CASSVGAIGYEQYF. CDR3 DNA: TGTGCCAGCAGCGTAGGGGCTATCGGCTACGAGCAGTACTTC.